This is a list of T cell receptor beta chains from one sample in a study of cytomegalovirus exposure and HLA in healthy donors. Sequenced by immunoSEQ multiplex PCR; TCRdb stores in-frame clones only, minus some. In the table there are 55,000 to 80,000 clones, roughly 70% of which are singletons. The sequenced sample was PBMCs. All receptors come from a man between 50 and 59 years old in good health and CMV-seropositive. CDR3s include the opening cysteine and the closing phenylalanine or tryptophan. Fields, in order: D gene, J gene, V gene, clone size, CDR3 protein, CDR3 DNA. D genes are given only for firm matches. The size of a clone is reported for some rows only, either as once, few or many, or as a class for expanded clones.

>NA|TRBJ2-3|TRBV10-1|NA
CASSDRARSNPSTQYF
TGCGCCAGCAGTGATAGAGCTAGATCGAATCCATCTACGCAGTATTTT
>TRBD2|TRBJ2-3|TRBV29-1|few
CSVETAGETDTQYF
TGCAGCGTTGAAACAGCGGGAGAAACAGATACGCAGTATTTT
>NA|TRBJ2-3|TRBV12-5|NA
CASGLPAGRDTQYF
TGTGCTAGTGGTTTGCCCGCAGGGCGAGATACGCAGTATTTT
>NA|TRBJ2-7|TRBV9|NA
CASSVGGHYEQYF
TGTGCCAGCAGCGTAGGGGGCCACTACGAGCAGTACTTC
>TRBD1|TRBJ1-1|TRBV5-6|NA
CASSADRAVNTEAFF
TGTGCCAGCAGCGCGGACAGGGCGGTGAACACTGAAGCTTTCTTT
>NA|TRBJ2-7|TRBV30|few
CAWSLVGHEQYF
TGTGCCTGGAGTCTGGTGGGGCACGAGCAGTACTTC
>TRBD1|TRBJ1-1|TRBV7-6|few
CASSFDRGNTEAFF
TGTGCCAGCAGCTTCGACAGGGGGAACACTGAAGCTTTCTTT
>NA|TRBJ2-3|TRBV7-8|few
CASSLRETTDTQYF
TGTGCCAGCAGCTTGAGGGAGACTACAGATACGCAGTATTTT
>TRBD1|TRBJ1-1|TRBV19|NA
CASRETGGWTEAFF
TGTGCCAGTAGGGAAACAGGGGGCTGGACTGAAGCTTTCTTT
>NA|TRBJ2-3|TRBV30|NA
CAWSEGRGTDTQYF
TGTGCCTGGAGTGAGGGCAGGGGCACAGATACGCAGTATTTT
>TRBD1|TRBJ2-2|TRBV18|NA
CASTANPPGQGATGELFF
TGTGCCAGCACCGCTAATCCGCCGGGACAGGGGGCGACCGGGGAGCTGTTTTTT
>NA|TRBJ2-5|TRBV10-1|few
CASSESRGETQYF
TGCGCCAGCAGTGAGTCAAGAGGGGAGACCCAGTACTTC
>TRBD2|TRBJ2-3|TRBV5-6|NA
CASSPGLELTDTQYF
TGTGCCAGCAGCCCGGGACTAGAACTCACAGATACGCAGTATTTT
>TRBD1|TRBJ2-5|TRBV18|NA
CASSPRQGQETQYF
TGTGCCAGCTCACCCCGACAGGGGCAAGAGACCCAGTACTTC
>NA|TRBJ1-5|TRBV7-8|NA
CASSPTAGRQPQHF
TGTGCCAGCAGCCCTACCGCCGGGAGGCAGCCCCAGCATTTT
>TRBD1|TRBJ2-3|TRBV2|NA
CASTQKETGSDTQYF
TGTGCCAGCACCCAAAAGGAGACAGGGTCAGATACGCAGTATTTT
>TRBD1|TRBJ1-2|TRBV30|NA
CAWSTPDRGQGVYGYTF
TGTGCCTGGAGTACCCCAGACAGGGGGCAGGGGGTCTATGGCTACACCTTC